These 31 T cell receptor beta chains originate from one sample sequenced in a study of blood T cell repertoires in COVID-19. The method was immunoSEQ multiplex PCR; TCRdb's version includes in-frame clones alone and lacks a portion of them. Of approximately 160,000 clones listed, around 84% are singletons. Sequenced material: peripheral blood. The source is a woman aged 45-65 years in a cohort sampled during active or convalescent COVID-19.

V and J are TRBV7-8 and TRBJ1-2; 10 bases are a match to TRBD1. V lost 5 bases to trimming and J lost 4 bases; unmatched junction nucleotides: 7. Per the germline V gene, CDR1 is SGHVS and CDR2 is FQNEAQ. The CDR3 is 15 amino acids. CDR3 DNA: TGTGCCAGCAGCCGCCGACAGGGGGCGGGCTATGGCTACACCTTC. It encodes CASSRRQGAGYGYTF.

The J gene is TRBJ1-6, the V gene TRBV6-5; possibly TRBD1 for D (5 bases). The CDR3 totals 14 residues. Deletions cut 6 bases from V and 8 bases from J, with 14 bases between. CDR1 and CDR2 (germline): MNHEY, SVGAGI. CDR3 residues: CASRTLPGDSPLHF. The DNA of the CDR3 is TGTGCCAGCAGGACCCTCCCGGGGGATTCACCCCTCCACTTT.

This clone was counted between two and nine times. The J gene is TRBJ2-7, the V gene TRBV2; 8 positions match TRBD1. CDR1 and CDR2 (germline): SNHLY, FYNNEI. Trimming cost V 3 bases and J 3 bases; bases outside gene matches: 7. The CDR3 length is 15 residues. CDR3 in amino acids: CASSESGGFVYEQYF. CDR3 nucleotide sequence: TGTGCCAGCAGTGAGTCAGGGGGCTTTGTCTACGAGCAGTACTTC.

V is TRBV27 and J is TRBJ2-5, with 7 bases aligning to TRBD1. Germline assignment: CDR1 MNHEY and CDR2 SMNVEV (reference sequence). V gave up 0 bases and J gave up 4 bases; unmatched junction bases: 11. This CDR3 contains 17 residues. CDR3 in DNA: TGTGCCAGCAGTTTATCGGCAGGGGGTTCATCGGGAGAGACCCAGTACTTC. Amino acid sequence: CASSLSAGGSSGETQYF.

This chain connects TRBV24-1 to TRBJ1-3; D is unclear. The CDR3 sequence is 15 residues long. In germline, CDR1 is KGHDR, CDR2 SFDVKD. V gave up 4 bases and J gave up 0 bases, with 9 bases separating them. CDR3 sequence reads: CATSEARGSGNTIYF. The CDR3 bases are TGTGCCACCAGTGAGGCTCGCGGCTCTGGAAACACCATATATTTT.

The DNA for the CDR3 is TGTGCCAGCAGCTTGTTACAAAATAATTCACCCCTCCACTTT. Protein sequence: CASSLLQNNSPLHF. The gene calls are TRBV5-4 and TRBJ1-6; the D is unclear. V lost 1 base to trimming and J lost 5 bases, with 7 bases between them. CDR1 SGHNT and CDR2 YYREEE come from the germline V gene (reference sequence). There are 14 residues in the CDR3.

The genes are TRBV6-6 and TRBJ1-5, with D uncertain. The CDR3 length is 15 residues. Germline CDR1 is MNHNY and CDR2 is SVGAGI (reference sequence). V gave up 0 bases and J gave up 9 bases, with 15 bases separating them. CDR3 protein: CASSYSIRGSRPQHF. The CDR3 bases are TGTGCCAGCAGTTACTCGATCCGGGGAAGTCGGCCCCAGCATTTT.

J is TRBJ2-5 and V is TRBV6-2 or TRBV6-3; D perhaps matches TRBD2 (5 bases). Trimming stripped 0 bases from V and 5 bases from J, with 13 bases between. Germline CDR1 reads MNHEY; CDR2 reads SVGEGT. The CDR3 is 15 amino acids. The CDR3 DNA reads TGTGCCAGCAGTTACTCCTGGACGGGCGGGGAGACCCAGTACTTC. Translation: CASSYSWTGGETQYF.

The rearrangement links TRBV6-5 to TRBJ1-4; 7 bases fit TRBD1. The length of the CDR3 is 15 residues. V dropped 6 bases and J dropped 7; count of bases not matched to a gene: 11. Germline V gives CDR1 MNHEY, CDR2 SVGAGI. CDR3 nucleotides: TGTGCCAGCAGCCGACAAGGGACAGCGCCTGAAAAACTGTTTTTT. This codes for CASSRQGTAPEKLFF.

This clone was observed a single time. CDR3 nucleotides: TGTGCCAGCAGCTTACCAGCGGGGGGCAGCACAGATACGCAGTATTTT. Its protein product is CASSLPAGGSTDTQYF. The chain employs TRBV7-9 and TRBJ2-3, with TRBD2 matching over 9 bases. The CDR3 is 16 amino acids. The J segment lost 0 bases and the V segment lost 2 bases, leaving 3 bases of the junction unmatched. CDR1 and CDR2 (germline): SEHNR, FQNEAQ (reference sequence).

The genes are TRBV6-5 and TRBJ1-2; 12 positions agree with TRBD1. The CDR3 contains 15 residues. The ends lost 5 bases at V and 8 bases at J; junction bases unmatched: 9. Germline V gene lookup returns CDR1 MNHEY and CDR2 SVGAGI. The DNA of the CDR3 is TGTGCCAGCAGTCCGCGGGGACAGGGGGCGCAAGGCTACACCTTC. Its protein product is CASSPRGQGAQGYTF.

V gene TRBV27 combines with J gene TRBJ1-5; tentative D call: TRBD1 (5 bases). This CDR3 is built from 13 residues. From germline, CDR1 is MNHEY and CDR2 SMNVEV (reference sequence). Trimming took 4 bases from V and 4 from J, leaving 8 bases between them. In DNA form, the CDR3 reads TGTGCCAGCAGTTCGACAGTAAATCAGCCCCAGCATTTT. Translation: CASSSTVNQPQHF.

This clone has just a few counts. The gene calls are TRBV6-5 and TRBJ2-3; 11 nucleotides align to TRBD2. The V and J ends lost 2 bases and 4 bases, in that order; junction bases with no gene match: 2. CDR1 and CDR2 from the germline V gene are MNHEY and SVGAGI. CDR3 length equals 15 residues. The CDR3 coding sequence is TGTGCCAGCAGTTACCCGACTAGCGGGGCAGATACGCAGTATTTT. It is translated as CASSYPTSGADTQYF.

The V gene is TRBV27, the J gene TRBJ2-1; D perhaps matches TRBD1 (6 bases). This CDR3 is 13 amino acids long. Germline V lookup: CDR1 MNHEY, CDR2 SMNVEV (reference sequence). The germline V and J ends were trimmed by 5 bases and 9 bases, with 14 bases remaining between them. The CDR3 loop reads CASSGGGYPEQFF. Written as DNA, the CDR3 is TGTGCCAGCAGTGGGGGCGGGTACCCTGAGCAGTTCTTC.

The DNA of the CDR3 is TGTGCCAGCAGCTTAGGGGCTGAGGGCAGCAAAAATGGCTACACCTTC. Its protein is CASSLGAEGSKNGYTF. The gene calls are TRBV7-8 and TRBJ1-2; D unresolved. The V gene lost 1 base and the J gene lost 6 bases, with 18 bases spanning the gap. Germline V gene lookup returns CDR1 SGHVS and CDR2 FQNEAQ. CDR3 size: 16 residues.

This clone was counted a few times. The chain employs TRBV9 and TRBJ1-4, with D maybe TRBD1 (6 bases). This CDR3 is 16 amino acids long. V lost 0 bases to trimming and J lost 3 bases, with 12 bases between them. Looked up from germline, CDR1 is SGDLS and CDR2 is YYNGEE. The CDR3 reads CASSVEGGHANEKLFF. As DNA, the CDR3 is TGTGCCAGCAGCGTAGAAGGGGGACATGCTAATGAAAAACTGTTTTTT.

DNA for the CDR3: TGTGCCAGTAGTCCTCAGGGAATGGACAATCAGCCCCAGCATTTT. Protein: CASSPQGMDNQPQHF. V and J are TRBV19 and TRBJ1-5; TRBD1 is a possible D gene (5 bases). Germline-derived CDR1 and CDR2 are LNHDA and SQIVND (reference sequence). The CDR3 totals 15 residues. The V end lost 5 bases, the J end lost 3 bases, and 14 bases lay between the germline ends.

This CDR3 reads CASSQDSRNSPLHF. In DNA form, the CDR3 reads TGTGCCAGCAGCCAGGACAGCCGAAATTCACCCCTCCACTTT. The chain employs TRBV7-2 and TRBJ1-6, with D perhaps matching TRBD1 (6 bases). Germline V lookup: CDR1 SGHTA, CDR2 FQGNSA. This CDR3 is built from 14 residues. Trimming shortened V by 5 bases and J by 7 bases, and 12 bases separated the two germline ends.

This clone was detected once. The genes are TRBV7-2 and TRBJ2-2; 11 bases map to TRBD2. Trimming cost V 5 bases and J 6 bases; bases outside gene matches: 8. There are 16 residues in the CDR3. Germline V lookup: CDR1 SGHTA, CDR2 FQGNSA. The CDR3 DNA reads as TGTGCCAGCAGCAACCCTAGCGGGGGGCGCGCCGGGGAGCTGTTTTTT. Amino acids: CASSNPSGGRAGELFF.

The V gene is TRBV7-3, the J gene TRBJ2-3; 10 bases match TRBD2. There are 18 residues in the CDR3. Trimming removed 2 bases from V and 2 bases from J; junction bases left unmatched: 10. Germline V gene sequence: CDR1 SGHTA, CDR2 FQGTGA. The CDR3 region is CASSLLGTSDDDTDTQYF. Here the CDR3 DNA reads TGTGCCAGCAGCTTACTTGGGACTAGCGATGATGACACAGATACGCAGTATTTT.

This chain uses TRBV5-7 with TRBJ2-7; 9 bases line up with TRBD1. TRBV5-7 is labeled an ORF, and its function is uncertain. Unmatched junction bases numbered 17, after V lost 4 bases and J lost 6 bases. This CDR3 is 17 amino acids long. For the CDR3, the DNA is TGTGCCAGCAGCGTTTTTTTTTGGACAGGGGTGGTCTCCGAGCAGTACTTC. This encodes CASSVFFWTGVVSEQYF.

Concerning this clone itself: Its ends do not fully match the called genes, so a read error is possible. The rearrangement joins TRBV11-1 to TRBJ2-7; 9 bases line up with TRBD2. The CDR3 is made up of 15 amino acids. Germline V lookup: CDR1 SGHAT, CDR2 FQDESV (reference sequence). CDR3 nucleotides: TGTGCCAGCAGCCTAGCGGGACAGCTTAACTACGAGCAGTACTTC. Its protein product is CASSLAGQLNYEQYF.

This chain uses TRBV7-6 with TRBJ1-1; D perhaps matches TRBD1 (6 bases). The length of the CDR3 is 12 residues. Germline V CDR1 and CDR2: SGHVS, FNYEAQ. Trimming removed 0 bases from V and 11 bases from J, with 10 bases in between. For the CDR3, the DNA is TGTGCCAGCAGCTTAGCGCAGGGGCGGGCTTTCTTT. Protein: CASSLAQGRAFF.

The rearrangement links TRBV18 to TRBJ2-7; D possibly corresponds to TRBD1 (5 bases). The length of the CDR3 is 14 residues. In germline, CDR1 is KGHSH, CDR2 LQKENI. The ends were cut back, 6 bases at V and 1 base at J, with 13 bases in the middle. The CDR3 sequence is CASSPSQGSYEQYF. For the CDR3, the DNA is TGTGCCAGCTCGCCTTCCCAGGGTTCCTACGAGCAGTACTTC.

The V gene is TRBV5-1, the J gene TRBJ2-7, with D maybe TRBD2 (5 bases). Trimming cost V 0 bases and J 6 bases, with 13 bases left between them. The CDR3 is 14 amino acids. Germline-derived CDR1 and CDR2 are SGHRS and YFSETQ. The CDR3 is CASSLVAEGSEQYF. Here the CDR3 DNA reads TGCGCCAGCAGCTTGGTGGCAGAGGGCAGCGAGCAGTACTTC.

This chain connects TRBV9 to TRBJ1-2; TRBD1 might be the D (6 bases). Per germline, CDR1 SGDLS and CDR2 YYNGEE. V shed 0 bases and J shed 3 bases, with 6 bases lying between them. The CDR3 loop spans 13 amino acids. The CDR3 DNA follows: TGTGCCAGCAGCGTAGGACAGGACTATGGCTACACCTTC. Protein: CASSVGQDYGYTF.

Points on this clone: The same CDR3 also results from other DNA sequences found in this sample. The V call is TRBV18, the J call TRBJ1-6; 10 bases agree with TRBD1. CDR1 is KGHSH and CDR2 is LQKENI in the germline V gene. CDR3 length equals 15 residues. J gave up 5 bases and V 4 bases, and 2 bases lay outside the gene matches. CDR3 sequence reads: CASSLGTGDNSPLHF. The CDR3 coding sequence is TGTGCCAGCTCACTAGGGACAGGGGATAATTCACCCCTCCACTTT.

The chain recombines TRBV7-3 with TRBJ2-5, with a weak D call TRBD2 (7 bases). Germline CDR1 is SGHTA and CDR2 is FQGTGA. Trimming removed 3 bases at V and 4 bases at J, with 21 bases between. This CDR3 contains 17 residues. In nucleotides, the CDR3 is TGTGCCAGCAGCTTCGGGAGGCGGGGGCTCCTCCCAGAGACCCAGTACTTC. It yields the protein CASSFGRRGLLPETQYF.

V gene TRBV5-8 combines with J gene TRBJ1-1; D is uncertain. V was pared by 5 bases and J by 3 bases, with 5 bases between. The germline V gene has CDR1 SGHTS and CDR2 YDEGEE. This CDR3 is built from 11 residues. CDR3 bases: TGTGCCAGCAGACAGTACACTGAAGCTTTCTTT. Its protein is CASRQYTEAFF.

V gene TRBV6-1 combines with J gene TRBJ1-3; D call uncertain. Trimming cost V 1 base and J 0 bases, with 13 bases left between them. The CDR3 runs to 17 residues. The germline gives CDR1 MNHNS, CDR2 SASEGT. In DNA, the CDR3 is TGTGCCAGCAGTGAAGTTCTACAGAACCCCTCTGGAAACACCATATATTTT. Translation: CASSEVLQNPSGNTIYF.

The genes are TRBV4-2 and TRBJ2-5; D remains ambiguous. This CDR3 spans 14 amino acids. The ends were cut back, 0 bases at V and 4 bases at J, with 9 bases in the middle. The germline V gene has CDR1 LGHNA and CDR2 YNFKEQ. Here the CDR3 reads CASSQDTLRETQYF. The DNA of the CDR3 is TGTGCCAGCAGCCAAGACACTCTACGAGAGACCCAGTACTTC.